This TCR beta chain appears in the sequencing data of a study of T cell changes during pregnancy in multiple sclerosis. V lost 4 bases to trimming and J lost 1 base, with 7 bases between them. The CDR3 is 14 residues long. Looked up from germline, CDR1 is SNHLY and CDR2 is FYNNEI. Method: immunoSEQ multiplex PCR; TCRdb's copy keeps in-frame clones and lacks some. The table lists approximately 120,000 clones, less than 97% of them singletons. The chain couples TRBV2 to TRBJ2-2; TRBD1 might be the D (5 bases). The source of this sequence is a female donor with multiple sclerosis, enrolled in a pregnancy study. The sample was peripheral blood, taken after pregnancy. CDR3 region: CASSVDRNTGELFF. The CDR3 coding sequence is TGTGCCAGCAGTGTAGACAGGAACACCGGGGAGCTGTTTTTT.